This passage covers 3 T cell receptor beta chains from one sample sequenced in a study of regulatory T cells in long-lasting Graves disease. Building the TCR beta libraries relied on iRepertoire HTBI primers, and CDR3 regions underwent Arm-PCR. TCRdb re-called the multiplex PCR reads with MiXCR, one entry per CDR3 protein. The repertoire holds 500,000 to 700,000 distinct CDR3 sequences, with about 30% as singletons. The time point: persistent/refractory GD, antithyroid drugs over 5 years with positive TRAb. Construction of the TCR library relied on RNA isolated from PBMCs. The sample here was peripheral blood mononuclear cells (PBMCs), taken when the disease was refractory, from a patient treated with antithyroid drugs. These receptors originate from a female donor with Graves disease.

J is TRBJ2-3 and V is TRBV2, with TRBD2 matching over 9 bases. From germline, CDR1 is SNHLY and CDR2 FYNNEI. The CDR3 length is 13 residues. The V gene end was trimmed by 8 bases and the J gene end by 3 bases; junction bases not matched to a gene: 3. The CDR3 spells CASDLAGTDTQYF. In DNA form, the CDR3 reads TGTGCCAGCGATCTAGCGGGAACAGATACGCAGTATTTT.

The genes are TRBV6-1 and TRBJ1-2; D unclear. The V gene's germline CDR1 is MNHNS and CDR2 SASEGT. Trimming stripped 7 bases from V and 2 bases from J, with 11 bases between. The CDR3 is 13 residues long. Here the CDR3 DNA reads TGTGCCAGCAAGTCAACCACCAACTATGGCTACACCTTC. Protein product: CASKSTTNYGYTF.

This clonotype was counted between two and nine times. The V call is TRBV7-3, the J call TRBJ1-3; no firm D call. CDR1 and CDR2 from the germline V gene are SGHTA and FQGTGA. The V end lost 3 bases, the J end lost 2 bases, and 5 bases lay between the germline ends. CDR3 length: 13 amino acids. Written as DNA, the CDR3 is TGTGCCAGCAGCTTCCAGCCTGGAAACACCATATATTTT. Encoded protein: CASSFQPGNTIYF.